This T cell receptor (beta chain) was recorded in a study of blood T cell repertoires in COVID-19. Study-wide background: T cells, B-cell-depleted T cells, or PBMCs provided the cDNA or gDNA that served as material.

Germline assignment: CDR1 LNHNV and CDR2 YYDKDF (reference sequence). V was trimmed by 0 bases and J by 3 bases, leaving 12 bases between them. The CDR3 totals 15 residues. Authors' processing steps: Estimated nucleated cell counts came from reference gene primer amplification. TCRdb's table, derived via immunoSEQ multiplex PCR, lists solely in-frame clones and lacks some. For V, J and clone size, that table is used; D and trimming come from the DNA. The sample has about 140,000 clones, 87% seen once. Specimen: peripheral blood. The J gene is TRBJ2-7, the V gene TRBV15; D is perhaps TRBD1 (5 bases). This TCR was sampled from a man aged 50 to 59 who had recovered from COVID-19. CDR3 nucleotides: TGTGCCACCAGCAGAGATCGATCGCAGGGCTACGAGCAGTACTTC. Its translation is CATSRDRSQGYEQYF.